Presented here are 3 T cell receptor beta chains from one specimen sequenced in a study of blood T cells in healthy people across ages. Alongside a J-beta primer mix, a sample-barcoded 5' primer served in a second PCR lasting about 6 to 11 cycles. TCRdb reprocessed the 5' RACE reads with MiXCR, giving one entry per CDR3 protein. The repertoire holds some 1.4 million distinct CDR3 sequences, with 42% as singletons. The material sequenced was blood. All receptors come from a woman in her late teens or twenties in good health.

There are many counts of this clonotype. V usage is TRBV3-1 and J usage is TRBJ2-5, with 10 bases matching TRBD2. V shed 4 bases, J shed 0 bases, and the junction held 5 bases outside the gene matches. CDR3 length: 16 residues. Germline CDR1 is LGHDT and CDR2 is YNNKEL (reference sequence). The CDR3 sequence: CASSPQTSGYQETQYF. As DNA, the CDR3 is TGTGCCAGCAGCCCCCAGACTAGCGGGTACCAAGAGACCCAGTACTTC.

This clonotype turned up a few times. V usage is TRBV6-1 and J usage is TRBJ2-6, with TRBD1 as a possible D gene (5 bases). V shed 4 bases and J shed 0 bases, with 10 bases lying between them. This CDR3 comprises 16 residues. The germline V gene has CDR1 MNHNS and CDR2 SASEGT. The CDR3 DNA follows: TGTGCCAGCAGTGGCCGACAGATCTCTGGGGCCAACGTCCTGACTTTC. This gives the protein CASSGRQISGANVLTF.

The chain is built from TRBV30 and TRBJ2-1, with 14 bases lining up with TRBD2. Germline V gives CDR1 GTSNPN, CDR2 SVGIG (reference sequence). This CDR3 is built from 16 residues. V lost 5 bases, J lost 7 bases, and 10 bases stayed unmatched. CDR3 DNA: TGTGCCTGGGAATCGGGACTAGCGGGAGTTCGAAATGAGCAGTTCTTC. It codes for CAWESGLAGVRNEQFF.